Listed here are 10 T cell receptor beta chains from one sample, sequenced in a study of blood T cell repertoires in COVID-19 (dated by TCRdb to about 2020). Libraries were made using the immunoSEQ multiplex PCR assay. Imported from immuneACCESS, the table was reduced by TCRdb to in-frame sequences with V and J called. These copies leave out some clones; in studies compared against another copy, an unresolved V gene accounts for under half, and the cause of the remainder is not known. The sample table shows around 280,000 clones, and around nine tenths are seen once. 11% of the sample is held by the ten biggest clonotypes. Sequencing was done on a sample of peripheral blood. Receptor source: a woman aged 25-40 years with COVID-19, enrolled during active disease.

The chain couples TRBV18 to TRBJ2-5; weak D call: TRBD2 (6 bases). Germline lookup yields CDR1 KGHSH and CDR2 LQKENI. The CDR3 totals 13 residues. Trimming took off 1 base at V and 5 bases at J, with 8 bases between the two ends. Here the CDR3 DNA reads TGTGCCAGCTCACCACAGGGGAGGGAGACCCAGTACTTC. Protein sequence: CASSPQGRETQYF.

This CDR3 reads CATSDDNRGFVGELFF. In DNA form, the CDR3 reads TGTGCCACCAGTGATGATAACAGGGGATTTGTCGGGGAGCTGTTTTTT. The gene calls are TRBV24-1 and TRBJ2-2, with 7 bases lining up with TRBD1. CDR3 length equals 16 residues. The trim removed 3 bases at V and 7 bases at J, leaving 10 bases unmatched. Germline V CDR1 and CDR2: KGHDR, SFDVKD.

This clone showed up just once. The rearrangement joins TRBV19 to TRBJ2-7, with TRBD2 identical over 7 bases. The CDR3 totals 15 residues. Germline V gene sequence: CDR1 LNHDA, CDR2 SQIVND (reference sequence). The V and J ends lost 3 bases and 0 bases, in that order; junction bases with no gene match: 5. This CDR3 reads CASSIASGDSYEQYF. The CDR3 bases are TGTGCCAGTAGTATTGCCAGCGGGGACTCCTACGAGCAGTACTTC.

The chain is built from TRBV9 and TRBJ2-3; the match to TRBD2 covers 10 bases. CDR3 length equals 16 residues. Trimming at V came to 3 bases and at J to 2 bases, leaving 6 bases not matched to a gene. Germline V gene lookup returns CDR1 SGDLS and CDR2 YYNGEE. DNA of the CDR3: TGTGCCAGCAGCGCGGGAACTAGCGGGAACACAGATACGCAGTATTTT. Translation gives CASSAGTSGNTDTQYF.

The chain links TRBV2 to TRBJ2-7; a weak D match, TRBD2 (6 bases). V lost 6 bases and J 0 bases, leaving 15 bases between the germline ends. This CDR3 has 15 residues. Germline V gene sequence: CDR1 SNHLY, CDR2 FYNNEI. The CDR3 bases are TGTGCCAGCAGAGCTTCGGGGGTCGGCTCCTACGAGCAGTACTTC. It yields the protein CASRASGVGSYEQYF. Based on the CDR3 plus reference TRBV2 and TRBJ2-7, the full variable domain is EPEVTQTPSHQVTQMGQEVILRCVPISNHLYFYWYRQILGQKVEFLVSFYNNEISEKSEIFDDQFSVERPDGSNFTLKIRSTKLEDSAMYFCASRASGVGSYEQYFGPGTRLTVT.

V gene TRBV6-1 combines with J gene TRBJ2-6; weak D call: TRBD1 (6 bases). The CDR3 has 18 residues. Germline V gene lookup returns CDR1 MNHNS and CDR2 SASEGT. The V and J ends lost 1 base and 4 bases respectively, with 17 bases between them. The CDR3: CASSEEGRGWSGANVLTF. The DNA of the CDR3 is TGTGCCAGCAGTGAAGAGGGCAGGGGATGGTCCGGGGCCAACGTCCTGACTTTC.

This clone appeared a few times. The chain recombines TRBV10-3 with TRBJ1-1, with TRBD1 identical over 8 bases. This CDR3 is 13 amino acids long. In germline, CDR1 is ENHRY, CDR2 SYGVKD. The V gene end was trimmed by 10 bases and the J gene end by 0 bases; junction bases not matched to a gene: 4. The CDR3 loop is CATRTGLNTEAFF. The CDR3 region has the DNA TGTGCCACTCGGACAGGGTTGAACACTGAAGCTTTCTTT.

The rearrangement joins TRBV2 to TRBJ1-1; TRBD1 might be the D (5 bases). Trimming stripped 5 bases from V and 1 base from J, with 8 bases between. The CDR3 has 13 amino acids. Germline V lookup: CDR1 SNHLY, CDR2 FYNNEI. CDR3 loop: CASSSQGNTEAFF. CDR3 DNA sequence: TGTGCCAGCAGTAGCCAGGGGAACACTGAAGCTTTCTTT.

The J gene is TRBJ1-2, the V gene TRBV29-1; no clear D gene. There are 12 residues in the CDR3. Germline V CDR1 and CDR2: SQVTM, ANQGSEA. V was trimmed by 5 bases and J by 4 bases, leaving 11 bases between them. The CDR3 nucleotides read TGCAGCGTTCTGGTCGGGTCCTATGGCTACACCTTC. Translating it yields CSVLVGSYGYTF.

Of note for this clone: The junction shows a germline mismatch at one end, possibly a read error. The rearrangement joins TRBV7-3 to TRBJ2-3, with 11 bases identical to TRBD2. Germline CDR1 is SGHTA and CDR2 is FQGTGA. This CDR3 has 15 amino acids. This chain's CDR3 is CASSLVAGMTSGVSF. The CDR3 nucleotides are TGTGCCAGCAGCTTGGTGGCAGGGATGACTAGCGGGGTATCTTTT.